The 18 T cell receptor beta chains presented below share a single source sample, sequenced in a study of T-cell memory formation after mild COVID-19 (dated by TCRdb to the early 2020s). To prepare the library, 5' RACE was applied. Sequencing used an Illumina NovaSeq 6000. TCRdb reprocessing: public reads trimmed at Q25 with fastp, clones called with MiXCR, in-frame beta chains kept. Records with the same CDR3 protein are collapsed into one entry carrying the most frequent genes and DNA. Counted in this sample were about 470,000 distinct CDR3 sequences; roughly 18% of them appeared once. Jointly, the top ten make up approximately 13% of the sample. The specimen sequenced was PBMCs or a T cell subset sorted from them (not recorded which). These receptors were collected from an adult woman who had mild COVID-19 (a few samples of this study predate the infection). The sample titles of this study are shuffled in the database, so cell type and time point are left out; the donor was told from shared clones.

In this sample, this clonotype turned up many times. This CDR3 is CSARASGSDTGELFF. CDR3 coding DNA: TGCAGTGCTAGGGCTAGCGGGAGCGACACCGGGGAGCTGTTTTTT. The rearrangement uses TRBV20-1 and TRBJ2-2; 10 bases map to TRBD2. The length of the CDR3 is 15 residues. After removal of 3 bases from V and 3 bases from J, the junction contained 4 bases not matched to a gene. Germline CDR1 and CDR2: DFQATT and SNEGSKA (reference sequence).

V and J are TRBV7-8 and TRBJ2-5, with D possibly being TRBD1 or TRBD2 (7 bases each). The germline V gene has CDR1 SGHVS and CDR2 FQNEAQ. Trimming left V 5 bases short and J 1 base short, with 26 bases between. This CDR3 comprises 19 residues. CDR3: CASSRFQGGRFLRQETQYF. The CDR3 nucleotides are TGTGCCAGCAGCCGCTTCCAGGGGGGGAGATTTCTTCGCCAAGAGACCCAGTACTTC.

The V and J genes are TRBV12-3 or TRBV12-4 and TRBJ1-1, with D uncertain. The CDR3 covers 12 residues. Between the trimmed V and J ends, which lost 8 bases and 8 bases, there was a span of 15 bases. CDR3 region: CASRRGSIEAFF. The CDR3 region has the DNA TGTGCCAGCCGGAGAGGGAGTATCGAAGCTTTCTTT.

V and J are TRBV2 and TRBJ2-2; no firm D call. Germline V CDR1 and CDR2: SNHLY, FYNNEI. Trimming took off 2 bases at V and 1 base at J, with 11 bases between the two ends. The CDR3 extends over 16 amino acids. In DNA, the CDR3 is TGTGCCAGCAGTGAATTGGGAATACTGAACACCGGGGAGCTGTTTTTT. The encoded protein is CASSELGILNTGELFF.

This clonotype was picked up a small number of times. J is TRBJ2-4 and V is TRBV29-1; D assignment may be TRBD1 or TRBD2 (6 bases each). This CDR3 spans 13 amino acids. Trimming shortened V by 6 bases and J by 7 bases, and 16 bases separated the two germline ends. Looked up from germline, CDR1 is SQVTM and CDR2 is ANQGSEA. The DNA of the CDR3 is TGCAGCGTCCTAGGGGGAGGAGGGAACATTCAGTACTTC. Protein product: CSVLGGGGNIQYF. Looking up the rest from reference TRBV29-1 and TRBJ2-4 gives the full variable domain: SAVISQKPSRDICQRGTSLTIQCQVDSQVTMMFWYRQQPGQSLTLIATANQGSEATYESGFVIDKFPISRPNLTFSTLTVSNMSPEDSSIYLCSVLGGGGNIQYFGAGTRLSVL.

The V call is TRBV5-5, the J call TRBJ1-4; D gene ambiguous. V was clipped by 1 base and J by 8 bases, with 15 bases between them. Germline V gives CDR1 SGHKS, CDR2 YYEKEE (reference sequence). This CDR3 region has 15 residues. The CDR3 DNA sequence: TGTGCCAGCAGCTTGTCGTGGGGTATGGGAGAAAAACTGTTTTTT. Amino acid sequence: CASSLSWGMGEKLFF.

The CDR3 DNA sequence: TGTGCCAGCAGTTACAGGACTAGCGGATCCACAGATACGCAGTATTTT. Residues: CASSYRTSGSTDTQYF. The J gene is TRBJ2-3, the V gene TRBV6-2 or TRBV6-3, with 10 bases lining up with TRBD2. The germline V gene encodes CDR1 MNHEY and CDR2 SVGEGT. Trimming removed 2 bases from V and 2 bases from J; junction bases left unmatched: 4. The CDR3 is 16 residues long.

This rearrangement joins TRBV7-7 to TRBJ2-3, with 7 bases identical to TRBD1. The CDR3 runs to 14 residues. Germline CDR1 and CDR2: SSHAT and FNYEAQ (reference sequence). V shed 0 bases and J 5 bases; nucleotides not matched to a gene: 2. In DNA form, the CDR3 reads TGTGCCAGCAGCTTAGCGACAGGGCTAGATACGCAGTATTTT. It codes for CASSLATGLDTQYF.

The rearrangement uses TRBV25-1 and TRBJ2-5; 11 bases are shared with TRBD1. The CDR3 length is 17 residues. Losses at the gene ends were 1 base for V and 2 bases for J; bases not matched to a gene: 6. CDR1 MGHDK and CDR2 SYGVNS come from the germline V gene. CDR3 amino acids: CASSESSGTGGQETQYF. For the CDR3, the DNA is TGTGCCAGCAGTGAATCGTCCGGGACAGGGGGGCAAGAGACCCAGTACTTC. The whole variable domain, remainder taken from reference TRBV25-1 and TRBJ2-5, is EADIYQTPRYLVIGTGKKITLECSQTMGHDKMYWYQQDPGMELHLIHYSYGVNSTEKGDLSSESTVSRIRTEHFPLTLESARPSHTSQYLCASSESSGTGGQETQYFGPGTRLLVL.

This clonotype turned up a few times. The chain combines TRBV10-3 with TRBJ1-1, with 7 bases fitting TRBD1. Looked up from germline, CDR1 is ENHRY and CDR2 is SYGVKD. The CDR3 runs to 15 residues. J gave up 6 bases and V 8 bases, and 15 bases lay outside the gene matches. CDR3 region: CAIREKGAGLSEAFF. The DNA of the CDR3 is TGTGCCATCCGGGAAAAGGGGGCCGGGTTATCTGAAGCTTTCTTT.

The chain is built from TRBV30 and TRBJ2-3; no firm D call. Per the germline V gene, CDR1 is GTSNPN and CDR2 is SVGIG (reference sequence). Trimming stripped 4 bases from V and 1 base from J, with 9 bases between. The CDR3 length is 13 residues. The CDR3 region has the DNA TGTGCCTGGACCTTACTTGGCACAGATACGCAGTATTTT. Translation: CAWTLLGTDTQYF. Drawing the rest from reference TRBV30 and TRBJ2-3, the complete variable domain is SQTIHQWPATLVQPVGSPLSLECTVEGTSNPNLYWYRQAAGRGLQLLFYSVGIGQISSEVPQNLSASRPQDRQFILSSKKLLLSDSGFYLCAWTLLGTDTQYFGPGTRLTVL.

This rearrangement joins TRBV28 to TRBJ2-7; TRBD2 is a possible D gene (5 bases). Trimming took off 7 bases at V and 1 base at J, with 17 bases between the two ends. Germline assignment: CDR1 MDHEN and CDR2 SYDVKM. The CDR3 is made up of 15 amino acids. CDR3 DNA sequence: TGTGCCAGCACCCCTATCGACCGGGAATCCTACGAGCAGTACTTC. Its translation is CASTPIDRESYEQYF. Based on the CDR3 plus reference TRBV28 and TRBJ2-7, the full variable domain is DVKVTQSSRYLVKRTGEKVFLECVQDMDHENMFWYRQDPGLGLRLIYFSYDVKMKEKGDIPEGYSVSREKKERFSLILESASTNQTSMYLCASTPIDRESYEQYFGPGTRLTVT.

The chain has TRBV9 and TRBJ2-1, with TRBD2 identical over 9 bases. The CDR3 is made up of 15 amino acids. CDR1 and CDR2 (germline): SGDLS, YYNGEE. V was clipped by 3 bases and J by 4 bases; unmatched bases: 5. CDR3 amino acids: CASSGSGGIYNEQFF. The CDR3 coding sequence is TGTGCCAGCAGCGGAAGCGGGGGGATTTACAATGAGCAGTTCTTC. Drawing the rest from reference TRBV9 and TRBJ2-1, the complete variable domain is DSGVTQTPKHLITATGQRVTLRCSPRSGDLSVYWYQQSLDQGLQFLIQYYNGEERAKGNILERFSAQQFPDLHSELNLSSLELGDSALYFCASSGSGGIYNEQFFGPGTRLTVL.

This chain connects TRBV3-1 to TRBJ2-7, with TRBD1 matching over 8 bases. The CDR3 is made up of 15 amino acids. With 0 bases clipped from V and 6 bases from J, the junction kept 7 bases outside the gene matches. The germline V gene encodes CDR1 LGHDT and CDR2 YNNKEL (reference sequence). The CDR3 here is CASSQEGQGVLEQYF. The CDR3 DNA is TGTGCCAGCAGCCAAGAAGGACAGGGTGTCCTCGAGCAGTACTTC.

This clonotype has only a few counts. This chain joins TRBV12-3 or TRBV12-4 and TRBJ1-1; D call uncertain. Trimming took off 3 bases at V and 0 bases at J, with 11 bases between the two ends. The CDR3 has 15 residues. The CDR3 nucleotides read TGTGCCAGCAGTTTTTTGCCCCGCTTGAACACTGAAGCTTTCTTT. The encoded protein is CASSFLPRLNTEAFF.

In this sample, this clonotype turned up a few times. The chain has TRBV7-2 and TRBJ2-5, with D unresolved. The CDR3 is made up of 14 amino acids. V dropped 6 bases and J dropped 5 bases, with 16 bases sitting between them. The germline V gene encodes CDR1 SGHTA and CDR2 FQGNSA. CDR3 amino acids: CASSPDPARETQYF. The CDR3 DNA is TGTGCCAGCAGTCCCGATCCTGCGCGCGAGACCCAGTACTTC.

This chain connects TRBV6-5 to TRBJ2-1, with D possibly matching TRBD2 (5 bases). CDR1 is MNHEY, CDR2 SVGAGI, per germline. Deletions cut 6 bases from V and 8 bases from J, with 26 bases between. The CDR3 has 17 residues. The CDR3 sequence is CASSRLSGGLMADEQFF. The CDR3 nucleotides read TGTGCCAGCAGCAGGTTATCCGGAGGATTGATGGCTGATGAGCAGTTCTTC.

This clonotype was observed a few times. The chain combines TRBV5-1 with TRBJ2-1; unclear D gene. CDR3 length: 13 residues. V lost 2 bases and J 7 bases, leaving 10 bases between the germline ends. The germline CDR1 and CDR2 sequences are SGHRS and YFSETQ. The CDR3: CASSFRLGNEQFF. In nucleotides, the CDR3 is TGCGCCAGCAGCTTTAGATTAGGAAATGAGCAGTTCTTC.